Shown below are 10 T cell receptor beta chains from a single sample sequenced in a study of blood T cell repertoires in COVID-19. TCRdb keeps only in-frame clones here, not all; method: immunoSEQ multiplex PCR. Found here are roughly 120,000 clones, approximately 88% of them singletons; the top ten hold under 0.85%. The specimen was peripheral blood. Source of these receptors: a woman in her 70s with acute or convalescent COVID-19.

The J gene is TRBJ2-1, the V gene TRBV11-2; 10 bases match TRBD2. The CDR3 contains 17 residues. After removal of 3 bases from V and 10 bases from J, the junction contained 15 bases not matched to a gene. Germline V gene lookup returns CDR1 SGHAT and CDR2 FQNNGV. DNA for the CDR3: TGTGCCAGCAGCTTCCACGGACTACTAGCGGGATTTCGCGAGCAGTTCTTC. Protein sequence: CASSFHGLLAGFREQFF.

In nucleotides, the CDR3 is TGTGCCAGCTCACCGACTAGCGGAAACATTCAGTACTTC. Its translation: CASSPTSGNIQYF. This rearrangement joins TRBV18 to TRBJ2-4, with 9 bases identical to TRBD2. From germline, CDR1 is KGHSH and CDR2 LQKENI. This CDR3 contains 13 residues. V gave up 3 bases and J gave up 6 bases; unmatched junction bases: 0.

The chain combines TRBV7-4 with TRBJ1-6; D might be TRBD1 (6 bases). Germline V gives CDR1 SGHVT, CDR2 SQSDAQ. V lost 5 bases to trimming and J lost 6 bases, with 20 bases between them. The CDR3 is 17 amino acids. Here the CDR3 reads CASSPRGTGLCNSPLHF. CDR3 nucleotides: TGTGCCAGCAGCCCTAGAGGTACAGGGCTATGTAATTCACCCCTCCACTTT.

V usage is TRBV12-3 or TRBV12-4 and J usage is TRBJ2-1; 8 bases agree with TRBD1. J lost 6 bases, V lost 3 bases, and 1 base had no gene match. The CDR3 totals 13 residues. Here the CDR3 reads CASSLTGVNEQFF. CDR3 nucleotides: TGTGCCAGCAGTTTGACAGGGGTCAATGAGCAGTTCTTC.

The CDR3 loop is CASSSLASNPDTQYF. For the CDR3, the DNA is TGCGCCAGCAGCTCACTAGCGTCCAACCCAGATACGCAGTATTTT. V is TRBV5-1 and J is TRBJ2-3; 7 bases map to TRBD2. The CDR3 extends over 15 amino acids. The junction had 8 bases not matched to a gene; V was cut back by 3 bases and J by 4 bases. Germline CDR1 SGHRS, CDR2 YFSETQ.

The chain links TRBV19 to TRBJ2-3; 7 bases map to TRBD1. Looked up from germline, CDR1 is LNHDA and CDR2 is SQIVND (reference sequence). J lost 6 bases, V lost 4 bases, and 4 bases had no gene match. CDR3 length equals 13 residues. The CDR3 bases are TGTGCCAGTAGTACCACAGGGGAGGATACGCAGTATTTT. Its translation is CASSTTGEDTQYF.

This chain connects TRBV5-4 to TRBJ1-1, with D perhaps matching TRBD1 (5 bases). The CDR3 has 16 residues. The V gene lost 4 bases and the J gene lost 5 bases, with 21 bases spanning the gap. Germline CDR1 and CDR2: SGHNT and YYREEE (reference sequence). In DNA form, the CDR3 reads TGTGCCAGCAGCCCTCGGGGTGGCGGGGGAGGGACTGAAGCTTTCTTT. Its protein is CASSPRGGGGGTEAFF.

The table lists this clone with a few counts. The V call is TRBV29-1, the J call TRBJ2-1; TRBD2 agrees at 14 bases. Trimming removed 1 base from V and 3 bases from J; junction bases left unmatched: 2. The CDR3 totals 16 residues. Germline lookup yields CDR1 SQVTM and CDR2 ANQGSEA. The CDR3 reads CSVEGGLAGVYNEQFF. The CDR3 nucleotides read TGCAGCGTTGAAGGGGGACTAGCGGGAGTCTACAATGAGCAGTTCTTC.

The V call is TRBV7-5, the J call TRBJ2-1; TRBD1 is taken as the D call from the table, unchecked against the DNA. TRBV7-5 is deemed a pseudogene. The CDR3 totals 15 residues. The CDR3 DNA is TGTGCCAGAAACTCAGGAACCCGCAACAACAATGAGCAGTTCTTC. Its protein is CARNSGTRNNNEQFF.

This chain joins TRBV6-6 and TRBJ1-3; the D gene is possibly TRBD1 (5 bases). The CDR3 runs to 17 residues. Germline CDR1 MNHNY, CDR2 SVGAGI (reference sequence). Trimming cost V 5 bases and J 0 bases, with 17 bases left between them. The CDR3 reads CASSPWGGGNSGNTIYF. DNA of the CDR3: TGTGCCAGCAGTCCCTGGGGCGGGGGGAACTCTGGAAACACCATATATTTT.